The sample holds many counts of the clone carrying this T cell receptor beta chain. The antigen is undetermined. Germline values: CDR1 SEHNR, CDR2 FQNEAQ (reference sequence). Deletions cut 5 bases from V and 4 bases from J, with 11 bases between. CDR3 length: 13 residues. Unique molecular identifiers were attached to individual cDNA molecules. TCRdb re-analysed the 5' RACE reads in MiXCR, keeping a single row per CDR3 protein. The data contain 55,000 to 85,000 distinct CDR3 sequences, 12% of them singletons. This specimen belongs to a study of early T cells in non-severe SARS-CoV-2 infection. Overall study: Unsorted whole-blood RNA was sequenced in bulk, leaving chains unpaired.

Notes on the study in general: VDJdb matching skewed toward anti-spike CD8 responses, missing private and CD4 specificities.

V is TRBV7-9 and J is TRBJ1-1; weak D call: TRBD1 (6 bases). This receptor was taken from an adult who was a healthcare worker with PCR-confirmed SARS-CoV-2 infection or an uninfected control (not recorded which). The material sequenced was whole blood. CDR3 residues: CASSPTGSTEAFF. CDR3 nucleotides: TGTGCCAGCAGCCCTACAGGGAGCACTGAAGCTTTCTTT.